The subject of this entry is one TCR beta chain. Its specificity is unknown. This sample was taken from a study of cytomegalovirus exposure and HLA in healthy donors. The germline V gene encodes CDR1 MGHDK and CDR2 SYGVNS. The CDR3 loop spans 17 amino acids. Trimming took off 4 bases at V and 2 bases at J, with 21 bases between the two ends. Study findings and constraints: As was reported, the HLA-A and HLA-B alleles of most subjects were accurately predicted from TCR beta sequences.

Use of 60 Vbeta and 13 Jbeta primers characterized the PCR. The table came from immunoSEQ multiplex PCR; TCRdb's copy has only in-frame clones and leaves some out. The sample lists around 130,000 clones; about two thirds were seen once. Input material: PBMCs. V and J are TRBV25-1 and TRBJ2-7; TRBD1 might be the D (6 bases). The receptor was isolated from a human donor in good health. The CDR3 DNA reads TGTGCCAGCAGTGCGGAACTACAGGGTATATTACCCTACGAGCAGTACTTC. Its protein product is CASSAELQGILPYEQYF.